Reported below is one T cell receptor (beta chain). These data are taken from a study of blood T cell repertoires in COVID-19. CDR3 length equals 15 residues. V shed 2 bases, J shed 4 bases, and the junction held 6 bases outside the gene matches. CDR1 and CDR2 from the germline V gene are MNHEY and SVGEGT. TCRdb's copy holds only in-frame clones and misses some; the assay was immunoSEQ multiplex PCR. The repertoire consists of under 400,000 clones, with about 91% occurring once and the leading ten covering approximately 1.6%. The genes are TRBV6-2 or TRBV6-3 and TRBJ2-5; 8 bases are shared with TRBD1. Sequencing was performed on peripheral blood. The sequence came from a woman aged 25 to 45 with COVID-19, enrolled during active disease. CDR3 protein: CASSYAGGAGETQYF. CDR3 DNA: TGTGCCAGCAGTTACGCAGGGGGCGCGGGAGAGACCCAGTACTTC.